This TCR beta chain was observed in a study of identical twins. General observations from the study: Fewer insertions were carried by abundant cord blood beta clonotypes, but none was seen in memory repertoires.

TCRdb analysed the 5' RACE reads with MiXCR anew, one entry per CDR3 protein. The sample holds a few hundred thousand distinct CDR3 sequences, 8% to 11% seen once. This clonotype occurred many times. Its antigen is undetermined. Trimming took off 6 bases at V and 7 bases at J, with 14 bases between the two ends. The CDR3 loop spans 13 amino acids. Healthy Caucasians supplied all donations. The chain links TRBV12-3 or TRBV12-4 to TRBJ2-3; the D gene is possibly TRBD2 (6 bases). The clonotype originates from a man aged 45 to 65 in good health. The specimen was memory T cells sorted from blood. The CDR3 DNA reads TGTGCCAGCAGCCGAAGGACTACTAATACGCAGTATTTT. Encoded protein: CASSRRTTNTQYF.